The 23 T cell receptor beta chains presented below share a single source sample, sequenced in a study of cytomegalovirus exposure and HLA in healthy donors. The PCR was carried out with 60 Vbeta primers and 13 Jbeta primers. The assay was immunoSEQ multiplex PCR, and TCRdb's table has in-frame clones only and misses some. The data hold 90,000 to 110,000 clones, with roughly 13% observed a single time. The sequenced sample consisted of PBMCs. These TCRs come from a man between 40 and 49 years old in good health and CMV-seropositive.

This clone has just a few counts. Germline and junction disagree at one end, which may indicate a read error. This sequence joins TRBV28 and TRBJ2-5, with 8 bases identical to TRBD2. Germline V gene sequence: CDR1 MDHEN, CDR2 SYDVKM. The CDR3 has 14 amino acids. The CDR3 DNA sequence: TGTGCCAGCAGTTTAGCTCTTATCCCCGGGACTAGGAACTTC. It is translated as CASSLALIPGTRNF.

The chain combines TRBV6-5 with TRBJ2-5; TRBD2 agrees at 10 bases. The J call may be incorrect, as the DNA end agrees better with TRBJ2-7. Looked up from germline, CDR1 is MNHEY and CDR2 is SVGAGI. CDR3 length: 15 amino acids. The CDR3 DNA reads TGTGCCAGCAGCGGACTAGCGGATTTGTCCTACGAGCAGTACTTC. It encodes CASSGLADLSYEQYF.

V is TRBV14 and J is TRBJ2-7; tentative D call: TRBD1 (6 bases). Germline V gives CDR1 SGHDN, CDR2 FVKESK. The CDR3 is 14 amino acids. V gave up 4 bases and J gave up 0 bases, with 10 bases separating them. The CDR3 nucleotides are TGTGCCAGCAGCCGGACAGCTAGCTCCTACGAGCAGTACTTC. As protein: CASSRTASSYEQYF.

A single count supports this clone. The chain combines TRBV13 with TRBJ2-1, with 10 bases aligning to TRBD2. CDR1 PRHDT and CDR2 FYEKMQ come from the germline V gene (reference sequence). The CDR3 extends over 17 amino acids. V shed 5 bases, J shed 1 base, and the junction held 8 bases outside the gene matches. CDR3: CASSAPTSGASYNEQFF. Here the CDR3 DNA reads TGTGCCAGCAGCGCCCCCACTAGCGGGGCTTCCTACAATGAGCAGTTCTTC.

V and J are TRBV19 and TRBJ2-3, with 8 positions matching TRBD1. V gave up 5 bases and J gave up 2 bases; unmatched junction bases: 6. Germline CDR1 is LNHDA and CDR2 is SQIVND (reference sequence). The CDR3 runs to 15 residues. CDR3: CASSAGTGPTDTQYF. CDR3 nucleotides: TGTGCCAGTAGTGCCGGGACAGGACCCACAGATACGCAGTATTTT.

This clone was detected a few times. The genes are TRBV7-3 and TRBJ2-5, with 11 bases matching TRBD2. Germline values: CDR1 SGHTA, CDR2 FQGTGA. This CDR3 has 18 amino acids. Unmatched junction bases numbered 12, after V lost 2 bases and J lost 4 bases. The CDR3 nucleotides are TGTGCCAGCAGCTTAGGTTTGGGCCTAGCGGGAGGAGGAGAGACCCAGTACTTC. Translated, it gives CASSLGLGLAGGGETQYF.

This clone was recorded a few times. This chain connects TRBV11-2 to TRBJ2-7; 9 nucleotides align to TRBD2. V was clipped by 6 bases and J by 0 bases; unmatched bases: 12. The CDR3 runs to 17 residues. Germline CDR1 reads SGHAT; CDR2 reads FQNNGV. CDR3 bases: TGTGCCAGCAGGAAACCGGGACTAGCCCGATCCTCCTACGAGCAGTACTTC. It yields the protein CASRKPGLARSSYEQYF.

This clone was observed a few times. The rearrangement uses TRBV5-1 and TRBJ2-1; possible D gene TRBD2, 6 bases. CDR3 length: 14 amino acids. V lost 4 bases and J 8 bases, leaving 16 bases between the germline ends. Germline V gene data show CDR1 as SGHRS and CDR2 as YFSETQ. This CDR3 is CASSGGTLWDEQFF. The CDR3 DNA reads TGCGCCAGCAGCGGCGGGACGCTGTGGGATGAGCAGTTCTTC. Drawing the rest from reference TRBV5-1 and TRBJ2-1, the complete variable domain is KAGVTQTPRYLIKTRGQQVTLSCSPISGHRSVSWYQQTPGQGLQFLFEYFSETQRNKGNFPGRFSGRQFSNSRSEMNVSTLELGDSALYLCASSGGTLWDEQFFGPGTRLTVL.

The V gene is TRBV6-4, the J gene TRBJ1-1; D uncertain. Trimming left V 6 bases short and J 8 bases short, with 19 bases between. Germline lookup yields CDR1 MRHNA and CDR2 SNTAGT. The CDR3 covers 14 residues. The CDR3 loop is CASRVTVERGEAFF. Written as DNA, the CDR3 is TGTGCCAGCAGAGTGACGGTGGAGCGCGGGGAAGCTTTCTTT.

The CDR3 loop is CASSYNRESSNEQYF. The CDR3 DNA reads TGTGCCAGCAGCTACAACAGGGAAAGCAGCAACGAGCAGTACTTC. The gene calls are TRBV6-6 and TRBJ2-7; the D gene is possibly TRBD1 (6 bases). This CDR3 is built from 15 residues. V was cut by 6 bases and J by 5 bases, with 20 bases left in between. From germline, CDR1 is MNHNY and CDR2 SVGAGI (reference sequence).

The chain recombines TRBV25-1 with TRBJ2-3; TRBD2 matches at 12 bases. Germline CDR1 is MGHDK and CDR2 is SYGVNS. The CDR3 totals 16 residues. Losses at the gene ends were 4 bases for V and 2 bases for J; bases not matched to a gene: 4. CDR3 residues: CASSGLAGAHTDTQYF. The DNA for the CDR3 is TGTGCCAGCAGTGGACTAGCGGGGGCCCACACAGATACGCAGTATTTT.

This chain links TRBV6-6 with TRBJ2-7; D is uncertain. This CDR3 comprises 13 residues. Between the trimmed V and J ends, which lost 8 bases and 3 bases, there was a span of 14 bases. Germline values: CDR1 MNHNY, CDR2 SVGAGI (reference sequence). CDR3 loop: CASHAPGNYEQYF. The CDR3 coding sequence is TGTGCCAGCCATGCCCCGGGTAACTACGAGCAGTACTTC.

The gene calls are TRBV6-1 and TRBJ2-7; D is uncertain. The CDR3 covers 13 residues. V was cut by 2 bases and J by 6 bases, with 11 bases left in between. Germline V gene lookup returns CDR1 MNHNS and CDR2 SASEGT. The CDR3 region has the DNA TGTGCCAGCAGTGAAACCAACTCGGGCGAGCAGTACTTC. It codes for CASSETNSGEQYF.

V is TRBV4-3 and J is TRBJ2-5; 7 bases map to TRBD1. Looked up from germline, CDR1 is LGHNA and CDR2 is YSLEER. The CDR3 totals 16 residues. The V and J ends lost 0 bases and 4 bases, in that order; junction bases with no gene match: 8. CDR3 region: CASSQEARDRRETQYF. CDR3 sequence (DNA): TGCGCCAGCAGCCAAGAAGCCCGGGACAGAAGAGAGACCCAGTACTTC.

This clone turned up a few times. The chain uses TRBV7-7 and TRBJ2-1, with 8 bases aligning to TRBD2. Per the germline V gene, CDR1 is SSHAT and CDR2 is FNYEAQ (reference sequence). This CDR3 is built from 14 residues. The J segment lost 5 bases and the V segment lost 5 bases, leaving 5 bases of the junction unmatched. The CDR3 is CASSPSGQDNEQFF. CDR3 DNA: TGTGCCAGCAGCCCTAGCGGGCAAGACAATGAGCAGTTCTTC.

The CDR3 is CASSPEPAGYGYTF. CDR3 coding DNA: TGTGCCAGCAGCCCCGAGCCGGCCGGGTATGGCTACACCTTC. The J gene is TRBJ1-2, the V gene TRBV7-9; D is unclear. V was pared by 5 bases and J by 5 bases, with 15 bases between. The CDR3 has 14 residues. Germline CDR1 is SEHNR and CDR2 is FQNEAQ (reference sequence).

The rearrangement joins TRBV11-3 to TRBJ2-1; 7 positions match TRBD2. CDR1 is SGHNT and CDR2 is YENEEA in the germline V gene. Trimming took 5 bases from V and 3 from J; bases not matched to a gene: 1. CDR3 length: 13 amino acids. The CDR3 region is CASSPGGYNEQFF. CDR3 sequence (DNA): TGTGCCAGCAGCCCGGGGGGCTACAATGAGCAGTTCTTC. Complete variable domain (other parts from reference TRBV11-3 and TRBJ2-1): EAGVVQSPRYKIIEKKQPVAFWCNPISGHNTLYWYLQNLGQGPELLIRYENEEAVDDSQLPKDRFSAERLKGVDSTLKIQPAELGDSAVYLCASSPGGYNEQFFGPGTRLTVL.

This clone was observed a handful of times. The CDR3 DNA sequence: TGTGCCAGCAGTACCGGGATCACCTACGAGCAGTACTTC. It encodes CASSTGITYEQYF. The chain uses TRBV2 and TRBJ2-7; maybe TRBD2 (5 bases). Trimming shortened V by 5 bases and J by 2 bases, and 10 bases separated the two germline ends. The germline V gene has CDR1 SNHLY and CDR2 FYNNEI. This CDR3 spans 13 amino acids.

At least ten counts were recorded for this clone. The same CDR3 can be traced to other DNA sequences in this sample. The chain carries TRBV19 and TRBJ1-3; 8 nucleotides line up with TRBD1. Germline V lookup: CDR1 LNHDA, CDR2 SQIVND (reference sequence). After removal of 10 bases from V and 3 bases from J, the junction contained 5 bases not matched to a gene. This CDR3 spans 13 amino acids. Written as DNA, the CDR3 is TGTGCCATCACGACAGGGGTTGGAAACACCATATATTTT. Its translation: CAITTGVGNTIYF.

This clone was seen more than once but under ten times. J is TRBJ1-2 and V is TRBV5-1; TRBD1 matches at 7 bases. From germline, CDR1 is SGHRS and CDR2 YFSETQ. Trimming cost V 4 bases and J 3 bases; bases outside gene matches: 3. The CDR3 loop spans 13 amino acids. CDR3 sequence reads: CASSIGTDYGYTF. CDR3 in DNA: TGCGCCAGCAGCATCGGGACAGACTATGGCTACACCTTC.

This chain links TRBV9 with TRBJ2-2; 7 nucleotides align to TRBD2. The germline V gene has CDR1 SGDLS and CDR2 YYNGEE. With 3 bases clipped from V and 1 base from J, the junction kept 9 bases outside the gene matches. CDR3 length: 17 residues. CDR3 region: CASSGRRGTLNTGELFF. As DNA, the CDR3 is TGTGCCAGCAGCGGGAGGCGGGGGACTTTGAACACCGGGGAGCTGTTTTTT. The full variable domain, with the rest looked up from reference TRBV9 and TRBJ2-2, is DSGVTQTPKHLITATGQRVTLRCSPRSGDLSVYWYQQSLDQGLQFLIQYYNGEERAKGNILERFSAQQFPDLHSELNLSSLELGDSALYFCASSGRRGTLNTGELFFGEGSRLTVL.

The J gene is TRBJ1-5, the V gene TRBV30, with D hard to call. Per the germline V gene, CDR1 is GTSNPN and CDR2 is SVGIG (reference sequence). Trimming shortened V by 3 bases and J by 3 bases, and 9 bases separated the two germline ends. The CDR3 runs to 13 residues. The CDR3 DNA sequence: TGTGCCTGGAGCACTACCACCAATCAGCCCCAGCATTTT. As protein: CAWSTTTNQPQHF.

In this sample, this clone turned up a few times. The chain links TRBV28 to TRBJ1-1; D unresolved. Trimming removed 1 base from V and 8 bases from J, with 11 bases in between. CDR1 and CDR2 (germline): MDHEN, SYDVKM. This CDR3 has 13 residues. CDR3 sequence (DNA): TGTGCCAGCAGTTTATCTCAAGGACTAGAAGCTTTCTTT. Protein sequence: CASSLSQGLEAFF. The full variable domain, completed using reference TRBV28 and TRBJ1-1, is DVKVTQSSRYLVKRTGEKVFLECVQDMDHENMFWYRQDPGLGLRLIYFSYDVKMKEKGDIPEGYSVSREKKERFSLILESASTNQTSMYLCASSLSQGLEAFFGQGTRLTVV.